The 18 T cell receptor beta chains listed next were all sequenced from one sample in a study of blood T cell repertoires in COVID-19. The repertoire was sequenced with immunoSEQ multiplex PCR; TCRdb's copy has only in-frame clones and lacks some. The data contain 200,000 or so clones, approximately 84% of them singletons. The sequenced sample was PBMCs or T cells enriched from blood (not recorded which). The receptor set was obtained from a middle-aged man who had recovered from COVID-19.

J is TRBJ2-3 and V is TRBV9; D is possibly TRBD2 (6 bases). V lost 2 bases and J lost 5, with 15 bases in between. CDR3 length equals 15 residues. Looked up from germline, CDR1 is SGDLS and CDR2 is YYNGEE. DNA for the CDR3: TGTGCCAGCAGCGTGGAGGGGATAGGCAAAGATACGCAGTATTTT. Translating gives CASSVEGIGKDTQYF. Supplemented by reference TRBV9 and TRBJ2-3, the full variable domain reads DSGVTQTPKHLITATGQRVTLRCSPRSGDLSVYWYQQSLDQGLQFLIQYYNGEERAKGNILERFSAQQFPDLHSELNLSSLELGDSALYFCASSVEGIGKDTQYFGPGTRLTVL.

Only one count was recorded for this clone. CDR3 nucleotide sequence: TGCGCCAGCAGCCATCCAGCCGGGACAGGGACAGATACGCAGTATTTT. Translating gives CASSHPAGTGTDTQYF. V gene TRBV4-1 combines with J gene TRBJ2-3; TRBD1 agrees at 9 bases. V lost 3 bases, J lost 3 bases, and 7 bases stayed unmatched. The CDR3 runs 16 residues. Germline V gene lookup returns CDR1 MGHRA and CDR2 YSYEKL.

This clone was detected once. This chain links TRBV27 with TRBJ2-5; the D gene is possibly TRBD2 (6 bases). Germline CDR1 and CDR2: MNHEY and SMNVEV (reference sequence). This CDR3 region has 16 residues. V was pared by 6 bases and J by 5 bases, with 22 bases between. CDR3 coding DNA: TGTGCCAGCAGGCCGGGACTCTTAATGCCGGGGGAGACCCAGTACTTC. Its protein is CASRPGLLMPGETQYF.

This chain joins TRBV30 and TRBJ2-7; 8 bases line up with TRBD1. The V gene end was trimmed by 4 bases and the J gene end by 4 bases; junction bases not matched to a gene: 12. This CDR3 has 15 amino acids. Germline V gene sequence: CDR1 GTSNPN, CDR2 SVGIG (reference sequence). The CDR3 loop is CAWTMPETGEYEQYF. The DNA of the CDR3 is TGTGCCTGGACCATGCCGGAGACAGGGGAGTACGAGCAGTACTTC.

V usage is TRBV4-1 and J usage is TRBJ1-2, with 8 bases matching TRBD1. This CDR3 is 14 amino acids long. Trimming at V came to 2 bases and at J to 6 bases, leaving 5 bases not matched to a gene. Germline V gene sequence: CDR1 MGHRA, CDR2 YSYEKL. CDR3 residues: CASSQPRGRDGYTF. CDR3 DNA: TGCGCCAGCAGCCAACCCAGGGGGCGGGATGGCTACACCTTC.

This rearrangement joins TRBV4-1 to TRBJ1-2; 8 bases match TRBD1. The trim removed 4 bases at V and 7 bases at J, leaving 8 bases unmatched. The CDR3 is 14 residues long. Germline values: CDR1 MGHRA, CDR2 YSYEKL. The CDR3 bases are TGCGCCAGCAGCCCCGGACAGGGTGGAGGTGGCTACACCTTC. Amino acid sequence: CASSPGQGGGGYTF.

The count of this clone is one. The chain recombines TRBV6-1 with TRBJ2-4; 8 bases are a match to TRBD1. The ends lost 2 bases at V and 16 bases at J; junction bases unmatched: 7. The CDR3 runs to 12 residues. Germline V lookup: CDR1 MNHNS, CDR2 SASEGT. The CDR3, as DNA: TGTGCCAGCAGTGAACGGGGACAGGCCTACTACTTC. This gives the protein CASSERGQAYYF.

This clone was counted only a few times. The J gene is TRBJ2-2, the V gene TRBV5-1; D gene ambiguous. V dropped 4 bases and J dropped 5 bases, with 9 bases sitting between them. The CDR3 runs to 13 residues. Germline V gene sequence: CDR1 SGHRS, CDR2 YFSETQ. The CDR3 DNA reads TGCGCCAGCAGCCAGATGAGGACCGGGGAGCTGTTTTTT. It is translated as CASSQMRTGELFF. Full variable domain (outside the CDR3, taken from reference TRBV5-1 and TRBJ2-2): KAGVTQTPRYLIKTRGQQVTLSCSPISGHRSVSWYQQTPGQGLQFLFEYFSETQRNKGNFPGRFSGRQFSNSRSEMNVSTLELGDSALYLCASSQMRTGELFFGEGSRLTVL.

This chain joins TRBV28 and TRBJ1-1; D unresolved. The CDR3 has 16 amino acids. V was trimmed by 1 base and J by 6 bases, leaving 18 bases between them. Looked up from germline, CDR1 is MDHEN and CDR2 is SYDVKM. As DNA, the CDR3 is TGTGCCAGCAGTTTATCCCTAGGGCCCTGGGAGGCTGAAGCTTTCTTT. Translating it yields CASSLSLGPWEAEAFF.

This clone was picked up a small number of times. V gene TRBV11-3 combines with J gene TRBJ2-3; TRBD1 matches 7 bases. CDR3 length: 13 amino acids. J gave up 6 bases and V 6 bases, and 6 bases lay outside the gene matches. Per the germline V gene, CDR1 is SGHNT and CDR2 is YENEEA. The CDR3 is CASRGQERDTQYF. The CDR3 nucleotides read TGTGCCAGCAGAGGACAGGAAAGGGATACGCAGTATTTT.

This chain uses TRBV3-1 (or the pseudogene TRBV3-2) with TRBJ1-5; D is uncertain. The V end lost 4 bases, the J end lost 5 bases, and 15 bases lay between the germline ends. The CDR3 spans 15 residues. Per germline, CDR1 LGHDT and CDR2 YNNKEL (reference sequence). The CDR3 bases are TGTGCCAGCAGCCGTTCGTACCAGGCCGATCAGCCCCAGCATTTT. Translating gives CASSRSYQADQPQHF.

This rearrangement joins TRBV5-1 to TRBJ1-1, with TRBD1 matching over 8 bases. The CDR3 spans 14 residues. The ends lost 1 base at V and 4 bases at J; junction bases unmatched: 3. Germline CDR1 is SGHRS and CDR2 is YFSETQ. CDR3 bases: TGCGCCAGCAGCTTGACTACAGGGGGCACTGAAGCTTTCTTT. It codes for CASSLTTGGTEAFF. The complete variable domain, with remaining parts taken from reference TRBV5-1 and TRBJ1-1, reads KAGVTQTPRYLIKTRGQQVTLSCSPISGHRSVSWYQQTPGQGLQFLFEYFSETQRNKGNFPGRFSGRQFSNSRSEMNVSTLELGDSALYLCASSLTTGGTEAFFGQGTRLTVV.

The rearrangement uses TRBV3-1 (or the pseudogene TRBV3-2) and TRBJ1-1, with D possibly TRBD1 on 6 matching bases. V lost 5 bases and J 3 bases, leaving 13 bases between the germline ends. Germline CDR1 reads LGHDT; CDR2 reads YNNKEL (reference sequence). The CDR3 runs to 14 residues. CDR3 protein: CASSTREGDTEAFF. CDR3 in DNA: TGTGCCAGCAGCACCCGGGAGGGGGACACTGAAGCTTTCTTT.

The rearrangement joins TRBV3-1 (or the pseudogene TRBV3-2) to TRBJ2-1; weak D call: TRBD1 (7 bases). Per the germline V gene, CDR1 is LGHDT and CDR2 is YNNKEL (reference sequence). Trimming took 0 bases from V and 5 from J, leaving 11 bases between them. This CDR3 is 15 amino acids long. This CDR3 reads CASSQDRGVHNEQFF. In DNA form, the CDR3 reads TGTGCCAGCAGCCAAGACAGGGGGGTCCACAATGAGCAGTTCTTC.

The CDR3 coding sequence is TGTGCCAGCAGCTTGCCAGGGGGCTACGAGCAGTACTTC. Translation: CASSLPGGYEQYF. The rearrangement links TRBV5-8 to TRBJ2-7; TRBD1 aligns across 7 bases. The CDR3 contains 13 residues. Germline CDR1 SGHTS, CDR2 YDEGEE. The trim removed 1 base at V and 3 bases at J, leaving 1 base unmatched.

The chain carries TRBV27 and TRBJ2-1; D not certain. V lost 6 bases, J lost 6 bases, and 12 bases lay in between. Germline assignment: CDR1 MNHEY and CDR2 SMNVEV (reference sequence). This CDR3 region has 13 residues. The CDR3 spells CASSMTETNEQFF. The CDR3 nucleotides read TGTGCCAGCAGCATGACTGAAACCAATGAGCAGTTCTTC.

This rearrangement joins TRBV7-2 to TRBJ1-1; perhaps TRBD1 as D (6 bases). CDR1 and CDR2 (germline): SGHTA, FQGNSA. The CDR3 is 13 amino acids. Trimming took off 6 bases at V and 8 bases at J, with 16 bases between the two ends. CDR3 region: CASRMGAKDEAFF. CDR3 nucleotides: TGTGCCAGCAGAATGGGGGCAAAGGACGAAGCTTTCTTT. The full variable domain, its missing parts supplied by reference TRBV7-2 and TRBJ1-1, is GAGVSQSPSNKVTEKGKDVELRCDPISGHTALYWYRQSLGQGLEFLIYFQGNSAPDKSGLPSDRFSAERTGGSVSTLTIQRTQQEDSAVYLCASRMGAKDEAFFGQGTRLTVV.

The CDR3 region is CASSQRQGAGEKLFF. The CDR3 DNA reads as TGTGCCAGCAGCCAAAGGCAGGGGGCAGGAGAAAAACTGTTTTTT. V and J are TRBV3-1 (or the pseudogene TRBV3-2) and TRBJ1-4; 8 bases are a match to TRBD1. Unmatched junction bases numbered 7, after V lost 2 bases and J lost 8 bases. Germline V CDR1 and CDR2: LGHDT, YNNKEL (reference sequence). CDR3 length: 15 residues.